The text below deals with one T cell receptor (beta chain). This table comes from immunoSEQ multiplex PCR, and its TCRdb copy is limited to in-frame clones, with some not included. The data show under 350,000 clones, about 88% seen once. The source of the sample is a study of blood T cell repertoires in COVID-19. Overall study context: In each case, the material was cDNA or gDNA derived from T cells, B-cell-depleted T cells, or PBMCs.

The germline V gene has CDR1 SGHVS and CDR2 FQNEAQ. The trim removed 3 bases at V and 11 bases at J, leaving 9 bases unmatched. The CDR3 has 13 residues. The TCR was taken from a man in his 60s who had recovered from COVID-19. Specimen: PBMCs or T cells enriched from blood (not recorded which). This chain joins TRBV7-8 and TRBJ1-2, with TRBD1 identical over 7 bases. CDR3 sequence (DNA): TGTGCCAGCAGCTTTGGACAGGACTGGTTGTACACCTTC. This sequence encodes CASSFGQDWLYTF. Combining the CDR3 with reference TRBV7-8 and TRBJ1-2 gives the whole variable domain GAGVSQSPRYKVAKRGQDVALRCDPISGHVSLFWYQQALGQGPEFLTYFQNEAQLDKSGLPSDRFFAERPEGSVSTLKIQRTQQEDSAVYLCASSFGQDWLYTFGSGTRLTVV.